Here is one T cell receptor (beta chain) with its context. Its antigen is unidentified. Trimming removed 7 bases from V and 6 bases from J, with 12 bases in between. The CDR3 is made up of 12 amino acids. The germline CDR1 and CDR2 sequences are MNHNS and SASEGT. The data were taken from a study of OX40 agonist ivuxolimab in advanced cancers. For the study at large: Dose-escalation patients had hepatocellular carcinoma, melanoma, renal cell or head and neck cancer.

Sampling times: baseline, cycle 4 day 1, cycle 7 day 1. Study outcomes and limitations: Normalized expansion of T-cell clones was also low for some nonresponders.

Clones were read by immunoSEQ multiplex PCR, and TCRdb kept only the in-frame ones, dropping some. This table has 60,000 to 90,000 clones, around 87% appearing once. The chain recombines TRBV6-1 with TRBJ1-1; D perhaps matches TRBD1 (6 bases). The TCR was taken from an adult with an advanced solid tumor such as melanoma, head and neck, liver or kidney cancer. Source: CD4+ or CD8+ T cells sorted from blood, taken in a trial of the OX40 agonist ivuxolimab. The CDR3: CASIRGWAEAFF. Written as DNA, the CDR3 is TGTGCCAGCATCAGGGGTTGGGCTGAAGCTTTCTTT.